The T cell receptor (beta chain) described here comes from a study of T cells after yellow fever vaccination. Study findings and constraints: The study found a weaker secondary response that peaked faster, day 5 versus 15.

The CDR3 sequence is 15 residues long. Germline V gene sequence: CDR1 SGHRS, CDR2 YFSETQ. V was pared by 1 base and J by 0 bases, with 10 bases between. This clonotype was detected a few times. The antigen remains undetermined. The authors made TCR cDNA by 5'RACE template switching, adding a universal primer site and UMIs. TCRdb reprocessed the 5' RACE reads via MiXCR and lists one record per CDR3 protein. The data show about 300,000 distinct CDR3 sequences, roughly 8.7% seen once. Sample: CD4+ T cells sorted from PBMCs, taken 5 days after the yellow fever booster vaccination. This chain uses TRBV5-1 with TRBJ1-1; D is unresolved. The sequence was obtained from a young man who received the YFV17D yellow fever vaccine. The CDR3 DNA is TGCGCCAGCAGCTTGCGGGGTACAATGAACACTGAAGCTTTCTTT. Translation gives CASSLRGTMNTEAFF. The whole variable domain, remainder taken from reference TRBV5-1 and TRBJ1-1, is KAGVTQTPRYLIKTRGQQVTLSCSPISGHRSVSWYQQTPGQGLQFLFEYFSETQRNKGNFPGRFSGRQFSNSRSEMNVSTLELGDSALYLCASSLRGTMNTEAFFGQGTRLTVV.